This TCR beta chain comes out of a study of a mutant IDH1 vaccine in newly diagnosed glioma. Background on the study: Across weeks 1, 3, 5, 7, 11, 15, 19 and 23, patients received a vaccination each time, eight in all.

Per the germline V gene, CDR1 is LNHDA and CDR2 is SQIVND (reference sequence). This CDR3 has 15 amino acids. Unmatched junction bases numbered 3, after V lost 7 bases and J lost 1 base. As to this clone: What it binds is not known.

Regarding time point: week 11, during vaccination. Every vaccine dose comprised 300 ug of mutant IDH1 20-mer peptide plus topical imiquimod. The protocol was immunoSEQ multiplex PCR, while the TCRdb copy is restricted to in-frame clones and leaves out a portion. In the table there are around 27,000 clones, roughly 80% of which are singletons. This TCR was recovered from a woman between 18 and 30 years old with glioma. The source was PBMCs, collected from a glioma patient whose treatment included an IDH1 peptide vaccine. The rearrangement uses TRBV19 and TRBJ2-1, with TRBD2 matching over 11 bases. The CDR3 DNA follows: TGTGCCAGTAAAACTAGCGGGAGTTCCTACAATGAGCAGTTCTTC. It translates to CASKTSGSSYNEQFF.